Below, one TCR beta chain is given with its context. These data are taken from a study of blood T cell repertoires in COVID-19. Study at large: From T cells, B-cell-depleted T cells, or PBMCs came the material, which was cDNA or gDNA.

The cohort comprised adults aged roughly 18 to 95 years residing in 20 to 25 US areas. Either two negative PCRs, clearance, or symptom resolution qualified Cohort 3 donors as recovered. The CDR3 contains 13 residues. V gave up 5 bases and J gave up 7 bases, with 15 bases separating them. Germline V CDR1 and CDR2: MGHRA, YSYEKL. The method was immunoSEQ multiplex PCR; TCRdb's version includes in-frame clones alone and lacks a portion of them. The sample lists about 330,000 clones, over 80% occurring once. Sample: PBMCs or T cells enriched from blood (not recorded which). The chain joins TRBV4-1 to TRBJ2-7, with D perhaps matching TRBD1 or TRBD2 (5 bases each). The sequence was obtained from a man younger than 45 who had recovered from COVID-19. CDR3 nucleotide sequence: TGCGCCAGCAGCGAAGGGGCGGGTAGGGAGCAGTACTTC. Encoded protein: CASSEGAGREQYF.